Below, one T cell receptor (beta chain) is given with its context. This specimen comes from a study of OX40 agonist ivuxolimab in advanced cancers. Method: immunoSEQ multiplex PCR; TCRdb's copy keeps in-frame clones and lacks some. The table shows roughly 60,000 clones, with approximately 80% occurring only once. The CDR3 consists of 16 residues. Germline V gene lookup returns CDR1 SGHVS and CDR2 FQNEAQ. The J segment lost 3 bases and the V segment lost 5 bases, leaving 5 bases of the junction unmatched. This receptor was taken from an adult with an advanced solid tumor such as melanoma, head and neck, liver or kidney cancer. The specimen comprised CD4+ or CD8+ T cells sorted from blood, sampled in a trial of the OX40 agonist ivuxolimab. The chain combines TRBV7-8 with TRBJ2-5, with 14 bases aligning to TRBD2. CDR3 sequence: CASSPRLAGGEETQYF. The CDR3 nucleotides read TGTGCCAGCAGCCCCCGACTAGCGGGAGGGGAAGAGACCCAGTACTTC.